This T cell receptor (beta chain) was documented in a study of blood T cell repertoires in COVID-19. Study as a whole: COVID-19 samples, acute and convalescent, were from the United States, Italy and Spain.

Sequenced by immunoSEQ multiplex PCR; TCRdb stores in-frame clones only, minus some. The table shows some 460,000 clones, with more than 85% occurring only once. Germline CDR1 and CDR2: GTSNPN and SVGIG (reference sequence). The CDR3 is 16 residues long. V was pared by 5 bases and J by 13 bases, with 27 bases between. This clone has a handful of counts. The clonotype was recovered from a woman in her thirties with acute or convalescent COVID-19. The chain is built from TRBV30 and TRBJ1-6; D is possibly TRBD1 (6 bases). Material: peripheral blood. The CDR3 nucleotides are TGTGCCTGGGGGGCAGGGAGACAGGTCTCGGTAGGGCCCCTCCACTTT. Its translation is CAWGAGRQVSVGPLHF. Full variable domain (rest looked up from reference TRBV30 and TRBJ1-6): SQTIHQWPATLVQPVGSPLSLECTVEGTSNPNLYWYRQAAGRGLQLLFYSVGIGQISSEVPQNLSASRPQDRQFILSSKKLLLSDSGFYLCAWGAGRQVSVGPLHFGNGTRLTVT.